Below, one T cell receptor (beta chain) is given with its context. Its antigen remains unidentified. Qualities for individual bases were not recorded, and no much larger clone is one base off. Participants in the prospective study were aged about 18 to 89 years, lived in about two dozen United States geographic areas, and enrolled through a virtual design. In the prospective study, cohorts were assigned on the basis of participant-reported clinical history obtained from a screening survey and a study questionnaire. Each participant in the prospective study had whole blood, serum and a nasopharyngeal or oropharyngeal swab collected by mobile phlebotomists. Prospective study participants could optionally give additional blood draws and questionnaires over a roughly 2-month period. Blood samples from the prospective study were shipped frozen or at room temperature prior to DNA extraction. The germline V gene yields SGHTA for CDR1 and FQGNSA for CDR2. After removal of 5 bases from V and 4 bases from J, the junction retains 15 bases not matched to a gene. There are 17 amino acids in the CDR3, from cysteine to valine inclusive. Only the CDR3 DNA is retained, 51 bases long and in frame from the first base.

The data were taken from a study of blood T cell repertoires in COVID-19 (dated by TCRdb to 2020 to 2021). For context, the study as a whole: Collaborator samples came from the United States, Italy and Spain and covered acute and convalescent phases of COVID-19. The prospective study material was composed of cDNA or gDNA derived from T cells, B-cell-depleted T cells, or PBMCs. Subjects who had been exposed to COVID-19, were actively infected with it, or had recovered from it provided the deeply sampled blood TCRbeta repertoires that made up the dataset. The repertoires were made available in a free public database intended to serve as a resource for research on the immune response to SARS-CoV-2. The samples were drawn from two sources: the first 160 participants of the ongoing ImmuneRACE study, and some 1,300 subjects contributed by 6 global collaborators. Sample metadata almost always included a de-identified subject ID, COVID-19 status, age in years and sex. Where available, HLA class I and class II types were taken from metadata supplied by the sample provider and were not determined by assay-based typing.

The immunoSEQ Assay, a bias-controlled multiplex PCR, was used to amplify TCRbeta CDR3 regions from genomic DNA. Per the source publication's procedure: The number of nucleated cells in each sample was estimated from the amplification of reference gene primers within the assay. Sequence reads were collapsed and filtered to measure the absolute abundance of every unique TCRbeta CDR3 rearrangement. For each sample, productive Simpson clonality was calculated by taking the square root of Simpson's diversity index across productive rearrangements. TCRdb's version of the immuneACCESS table is confined to in-frame rearrangements and falls short of the full clone set. An unresolved V gene accounts for under half of the shortfall where checked; the remainder is of unknown origin. The V and J calls and clone size come from that table; D and trimming were worked out from the DNA. This sample is represented by approximately 260,000 clones; under 90% of them were singletons. Of the sample, approximately 4.5% falls within the top ten clones.

What the authors observed across the whole study: The quantity of clinical and demographic metadata differed by source and by participant and was supplied without curation.

The chain couples TRBV7-2 to TRBJ2-7; the central 9 bases match TRBD2. The sequencing sample was made of PBMCs or T cells enriched from blood (not recorded which). The receptor was derived from a man between 25 and 39 years old with acute COVID-19. The CDR3 is CASSAGLAHTPGYEQYV. The sequenced DNA: TGTGCCAGCAGCGCCGGACTAGCGCACACCCCGGGGTACGAGCAGTACGTC.